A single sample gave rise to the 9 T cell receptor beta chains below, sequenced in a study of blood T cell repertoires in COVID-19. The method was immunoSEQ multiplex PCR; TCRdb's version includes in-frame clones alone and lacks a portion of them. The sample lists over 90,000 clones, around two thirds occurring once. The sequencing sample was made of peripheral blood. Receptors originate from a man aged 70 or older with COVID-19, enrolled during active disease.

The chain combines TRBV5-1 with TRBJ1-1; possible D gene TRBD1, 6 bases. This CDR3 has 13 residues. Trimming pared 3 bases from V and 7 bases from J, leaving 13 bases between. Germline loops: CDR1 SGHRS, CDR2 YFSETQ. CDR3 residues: CASSSGQIDEAFF. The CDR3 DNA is TGCGCCAGCAGCTCGGGACAAATCGATGAAGCTTTCTTT. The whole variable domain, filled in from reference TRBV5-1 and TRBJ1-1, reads KAGVTQTPRYLIKTRGQQVTLSCSPISGHRSVSWYQQTPGQGLQFLFEYFSETQRNKGNFPGRFSGRQFSNSRSEMNVSTLELGDSALYLCASSSGQIDEAFFGQGTRLTVV.

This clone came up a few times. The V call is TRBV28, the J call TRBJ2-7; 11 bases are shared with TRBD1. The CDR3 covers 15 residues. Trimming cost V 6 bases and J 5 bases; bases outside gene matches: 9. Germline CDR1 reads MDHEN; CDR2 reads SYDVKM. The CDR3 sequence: CASRQSGQGADEQYF. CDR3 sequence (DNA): TGTGCCAGCAGGCAATCCGGACAGGGGGCTGACGAGCAGTACTTC.

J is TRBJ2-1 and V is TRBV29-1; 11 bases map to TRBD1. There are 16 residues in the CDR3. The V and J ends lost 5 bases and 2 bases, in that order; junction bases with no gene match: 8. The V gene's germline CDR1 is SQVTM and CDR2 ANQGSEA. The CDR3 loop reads CSVPRDRGITYNEQFF. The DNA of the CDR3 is TGCAGCGTTCCCCGGGACAGGGGGATTACCTACAATGAGCAGTTCTTC.

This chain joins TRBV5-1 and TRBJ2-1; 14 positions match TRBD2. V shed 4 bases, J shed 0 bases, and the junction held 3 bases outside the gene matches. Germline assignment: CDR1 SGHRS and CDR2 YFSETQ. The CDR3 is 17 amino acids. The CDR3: CASSPGTSGSSYNEQFF. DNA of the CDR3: TGCGCCAGCAGCCCAGGGACTAGCGGGAGCTCCTACAATGAGCAGTTCTTC.

In nucleotides, the CDR3 is TGTGCCAGTAGTATCGATCTCTTGGCATCTGGGGCCAACGTCCTGACTTTC. Its translation: CASSIDLLASGANVLTF. V gene TRBV19 combines with J gene TRBJ2-6; D ambiguous. V was trimmed by 3 bases and J by 1 base, leaving 13 bases between them. This CDR3 has 17 residues. CDR1 is LNHDA and CDR2 is SQIVND in the germline V gene (reference sequence). Together with reference TRBV19 and TRBJ2-6, the CDR3 gives the full variable domain: DGGITQSPKYLFRKEGQNVTLSCEQNLNHDAMYWYRQDPGQGLRLIYYSQIVNDFQKGDIAEGYSVSREKKESFPLTVTSAQKNPTAFYLCASSIDLLASGANVLTFGAGSRLTVL.

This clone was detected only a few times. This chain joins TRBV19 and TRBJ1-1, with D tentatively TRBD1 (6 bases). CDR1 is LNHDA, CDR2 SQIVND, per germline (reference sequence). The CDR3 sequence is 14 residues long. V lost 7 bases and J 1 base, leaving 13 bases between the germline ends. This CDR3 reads CASNSDRSNTEAFF. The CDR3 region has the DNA TGTGCCAGTAACTCAGACAGGTCGAACACTGAAGCTTTCTTT.

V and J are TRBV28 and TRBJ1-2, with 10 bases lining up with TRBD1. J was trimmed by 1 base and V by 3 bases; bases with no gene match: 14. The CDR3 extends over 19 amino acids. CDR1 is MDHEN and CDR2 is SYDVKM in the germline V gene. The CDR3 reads CASSFPTSGTGEGNYGYTF. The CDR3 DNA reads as TGTGCCAGCAGTTTCCCTACCTCCGGGACAGGGGAAGGTAACTATGGCTACACCTTC.

This CDR3 reads CASSILTGNSETQYF. The CDR3 nucleotides read TGTGCCAGCAGCATCCTGACAGGGAATTCGGAGACCCAGTACTTC. The chain links TRBV7-9 to TRBJ2-5; 7 bases fit TRBD1. CDR1 and CDR2 (germline): SEHNR, FQNEAQ (reference sequence). The CDR3 length is 15 residues. Unmatched junction bases numbered 11, after V lost 5 bases and J lost 5 bases.

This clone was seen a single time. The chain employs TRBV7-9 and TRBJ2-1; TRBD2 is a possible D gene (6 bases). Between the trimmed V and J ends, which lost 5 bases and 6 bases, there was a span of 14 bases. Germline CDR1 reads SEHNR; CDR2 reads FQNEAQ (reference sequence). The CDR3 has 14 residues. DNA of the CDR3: TGTGCCAGCAGCGTTAGCGGCGCCATCAATGAGCAGTTCTTC. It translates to CASSVSGAINEQFF.